Below, 4 T cell receptor beta chains from the same sample are listed, as sequenced in a study of molecular identifiers for immune sequencing clone quantification. TCRdb called the PCR reads again in MiXCR, with one record for every CDR3 protein. This table has under 350,000 distinct CDR3 sequences, 24% appearing once. Sequenced: naive CD8+ T cells from blood, with Jurkat cell RNA spiked in. This sample's subset: FACS-sorted CD8+CD4-CCR7+CD45RA+ naive T cells. The receptors shown here come from a human donor in good health. Some libraries in this study had Jurkat cell RNA spiked in.

This clonotype was seen only a few times. The chain employs TRBV6-1 and TRBJ2-5; D remains unclear. V shed 7 bases and J shed 10 bases, with 19 bases lying between them. The CDR3 is 13 residues long. CDR1 MNHNS and CDR2 SASEGT come from the germline V gene. The DNA of the CDR3 is TGTGCCAGCATTGATCGCCCGACGGTCGACCAGTACTTC. Its protein product is CASIDRPTVDQYF.

The gene calls are TRBV28 and TRBJ2-1; tentatively, D is TRBD1 (6 bases). Germline CDR1 and CDR2: MDHEN and SYDVKM. The CDR3 loop spans 12 amino acids. V shed 5 bases and J shed 10 bases, with 12 bases lying between them. For the CDR3, the DNA is TGTGCCAGCAGTCCGGGACACCCCGAGCAGTTCTTC. Translated: CASSPGHPEQFF.

The sample holds many counts of this clonotype. The genes are TRBV6-2 or TRBV6-3 and TRBJ2-7; unclear D gene. This CDR3 spans 11 amino acids. The germline gives CDR1 MNHEY, CDR2 SVGEGT. The V and J ends lost 6 bases and 3 bases respectively, with 6 bases between them. CDR3 DNA sequence: TGTGCCAGCAGGAACAGCTACGAGCAGTACTTC. This sequence encodes CASRNSYEQYF.

This clonotype occurred a few times. The chain recombines TRBV25-1 with TRBJ1-1; 12 nucleotides line up with TRBD1. Germline assignment: CDR1 MGHDK and CDR2 SYGVNS. The V segment lost 7 bases and the J segment 7 bases; nucleotides outside the gene matches: 4. CDR3 length equals 13 residues. This CDR3 is CASTGQGANEAFF. In nucleotides, the CDR3 is TGTGCCAGCACGGGACAGGGGGCAAATGAAGCTTTCTTT.